This T cell receptor (beta chain) was sequenced for a study of blood T cell repertoires in COVID-19. For the study at large: Donors in the United States, Italy and Spain gave samples during acute or convalescent COVID-19.

Germline assignment: CDR1 SEHNR and CDR2 FQNEAQ (reference sequence). The CDR3 runs 14 residues. The V gene end was trimmed by 5 bases and the J gene end by 4 bases; junction bases not matched to a gene: 6. Profiled with immunoSEQ multiplex PCR; TCRdb holds only in-frame clones, not every one. Of under 450,000 clones detected, around nine tenths appear once; the ten largest clones hold less than 2%. This TCR was recovered from a woman aged 40-49 years with COVID-19, enrolled during active disease. The rearrangement uses TRBV7-9 and TRBJ1-1; 8 bases fit TRBD1. Sequencing was done on a sample of peripheral blood. The CDR3 here is CASSADRGGTEAFF. The CDR3 nucleotides are TGTGCCAGCAGCGCTGACAGGGGAGGCACTGAAGCTTTCTTT.